Each of the 8 T cell receptor beta chains below was sequenced from the same sample in a study of shared T cell receptors in the human thymus. TCRdb's table, derived via immunoSEQ multiplex PCR, lists solely in-frame clones and lacks some. This table holds about 500,000 clones, more than 75% found once. The same data also went into a second study, on human thymus T cells.

Sequenced: thymocytes. Source of these receptors: a boy under three years old with a congenital heart defect.

The CDR3 loop is CASSGTWTGENYGYTF. The DNA for the CDR3 is TGTGCCAGCAGCGGGACCTGGACAGGGGAAAACTATGGCTACACCTTC. This rearrangement joins TRBV9 to TRBJ1-2; the match to TRBD1 covers 9 bases. After removal of 3 bases from V and 2 bases from J, the junction contained 8 bases not matched to a gene. The CDR3 length is 16 residues. Germline CDR1 is SGDLS and CDR2 is YYNGEE.

The chain has TRBV6-1 and TRBJ2-3, with no clear D. Germline CDR1 is MNHNS and CDR2 is SASEGT. The CDR3 is 13 residues long. With 6 bases removed from V and 3 bases from J, the gap between germline ends came to 10 bases. The CDR3 DNA reads TGTGCCAGCAGCGCCCGACTGACAGATACGCAGTATTTT. Its translation is CASSARLTDTQYF.

Only a few counts were recorded for this clone. The chain joins TRBV27 to TRBJ1-4; 7 positions agree with TRBD1. This CDR3 region has 16 residues. Unmatched junction bases numbered 14, after V lost 5 bases and J lost 8 bases. Germline V CDR1 and CDR2: MNHEY, SMNVEV (reference sequence). CDR3 protein: CASSPTTGDRREKLFF. The CDR3 nucleotides are TGTGCCAGCAGTCCCACAACAGGGGACCGAAGGGAAAAACTGTTTTTT.

The sample holds a few counts of this clone. This chain links TRBV9 with TRBJ1-4, with D unclear. The germline V gene has CDR1 SGDLS and CDR2 YYNGEE. This CDR3 spans 15 amino acids. The ends were cut back, 0 bases at V and 4 bases at J, with 10 bases in the middle. The CDR3 spells CASSVESGFNEKLFF. CDR3 bases: TGTGCCAGCAGCGTAGAGTCAGGTTTTAATGAAAAACTGTTTTTT.

The rearrangement uses TRBV15 and TRBJ2-7; maybe TRBD1 (5 bases). This CDR3 is built from 14 residues. CDR1 LNHNV and CDR2 YYDKDF come from the germline V gene (reference sequence). V lost 1 base and J 0 bases, leaving 7 bases between the germline ends. The CDR3 DNA is TGTGCCACCAGCAGAGCAGGGTTCTCCTACGAGCAGTACTTC. This translates into CATSRAGFSYEQYF.

The V and J genes are TRBV2 and TRBJ2-7; D is perhaps TRBD2 (6 bases). The CDR3 is made up of 14 amino acids. V dropped 6 bases and J dropped 2 bases, with 14 bases sitting between them. Germline CDR1 SNHLY, CDR2 FYNNEI. CDR3 protein: CASSDPGLPYEQYF. The CDR3 coding sequence is TGTGCCAGCAGCGACCCGGGACTCCCCTACGAGCAGTACTTC.

This chain links TRBV7-7 with TRBJ2-1; D remains unclear. The CDR3 runs to 13 residues. V lost 1 base and J 10 bases, leaving 11 bases between the germline ends. In germline, CDR1 is SSHAT, CDR2 FNYEAQ (reference sequence). The CDR3 sequence is CASSLGPGQEQFF. The CDR3 nucleotides read TGTGCCAGCAGCTTAGGGCCGGGTCAAGAGCAGTTCTTC.

The rearrangement joins TRBV5-6 to TRBJ2-2; the D gene is possibly TRBD1 (5 bases). CDR3 length equals 14 residues. Germline V gives CDR1 SGHDT, CDR2 YYEEEE. V gave up 6 bases and J gave up 2 bases, with 11 bases separating them. The CDR3 nucleotides are TGTGCCAGCAAGGGCAGGGATAACACCGGGGAGCTGTTTTTT. This codes for CASKGRDNTGELFF.